One and the same sample provided the 27 T cell receptor beta chains below, sequenced in a study of spatial heterogeneity in lung cancer. As to time point: sample taken at primary tumor resection. TCRdb reprocessed the 5' RACE reads via MiXCR and lists one record per CDR3 protein. The sample has about 78,000 distinct CDR3 sequences, 8% seen once; the top ten hold 6.8%. Sample: PBMCs, taken at surgery. The receptors come from a male donor with early-stage non-small cell lung cancer.

This clonotype was observed a handful of times. This chain joins TRBV24-1 and TRBJ2-5; perhaps TRBD1 as D (6 bases). The length of the CDR3 is 15 residues. V was shortened by 3 bases and J by 1 base, with 11 bases between the two germline ends. Per germline, CDR1 KGHDR and CDR2 SFDVKD. CDR3 coding DNA: TGTGCCACCAGTGATGGATACAGGGCCCAAGAGACCCAGTACTTC. Translation gives CATSDGYRAQETQYF.

Only a few counts were recorded for this clonotype. V and J are TRBV20-1 and TRBJ1-6, with 8 bases matching TRBD1. V trimming: 3 bases; J trimming: 9 bases; junction bases outside the gene matches: 10. This CDR3 spans 15 amino acids. Germline assignment: CDR1 DFQATT and CDR2 SNEGSKA (reference sequence). The DNA for the CDR3 is TGCAGTGCTAGCCAGCAGGGGGCGGAAACTTCACCCCTCCACTTT. It codes for CSASQQGAETSPLHF.

This clonotype was seen repeatedly, ten times or more. As DNA, the CDR3 is TGCAGTGCTAGAGATTCGGGAAGGGCCCCCACTCCTTCCCACGAGCAGTACTTC. Protein product: CSARDSGRAPTPSHEQYF. The chain employs TRBV20-1 and TRBJ2-7, with D tentatively TRBD2 (5 bases). The CDR3 extends over 18 amino acids. Deletions cut 0 bases from V and 5 bases from J, with 26 bases between. Germline V CDR1 and CDR2: DFQATT, SNEGSKA (reference sequence).

The chain is built from TRBV18 and TRBJ2-7, with 8 nucleotides matching TRBD1. V shed 6 bases and J 5 bases; nucleotides not matched to a gene: 12. The germline V gene encodes CDR1 KGHSH and CDR2 LQKENI. The CDR3 is 15 residues long. CDR3 residues: CASSRLQGAHNEQYF. CDR3 DNA sequence: TGTGCCAGCTCCCGCCTCCAGGGGGCGCACAACGAGCAGTACTTC.

This clonotype has ten or more counts. The J gene is TRBJ2-1, the V gene TRBV6-1; D gene unclear. Trimming took off 0 bases at V and 5 bases at J, with 5 bases between the two ends. CDR3 length equals 13 residues. Germline V gene data show CDR1 as MNHNS and CDR2 as SASEGT. The CDR3 reads CASSEAPHNEQFF. The CDR3 coding sequence is TGTGCCAGCAGTGAAGCACCACACAATGAGCAGTTCTTC.

This clonotype was counted many times. The rearrangement links TRBV9 to TRBJ2-5; 7 bases fit TRBD1. This CDR3 comprises 16 residues. The junction had 10 bases not matched to a gene; V was cut back by 0 bases and J by 5 bases. The germline CDR1 and CDR2 sequences are SGDLS and YYNGEE. The CDR3 nucleotides read TGTGCCAGCAGCGTAGCTACAGGGGTTGGGTGGGAGACCCAGTACTTC. Translation gives CASSVATGVGWETQYF.

This clonotype was detected a few times. This rearrangement joins TRBV6-5 to TRBJ2-4; no definite D call. Germline V gene data show CDR1 as MNHEY and CDR2 as SVGAGI. CDR3 length equals 14 residues. Trimming shortened V by 2 bases and J by 0 bases, and 5 bases separated the two germline ends. CDR3 DNA: TGTGCCAGCAGTTACGGTCTAGCCAAAAACATTCAGTACTTC. As protein: CASSYGLAKNIQYF.

This clonotype appeared many times. J is TRBJ2-3 and V is TRBV6-1; D is perhaps TRBD1 or TRBD2 (7 bases each). The CDR3 contains 14 residues. The V end was cut by 2 bases, the J end by 4 bases, with 10 bases between. In germline, CDR1 is MNHNS, CDR2 SASEGT. CDR3 in DNA: TGTGCCAGCAGTGAATCAGGGGGGGCAGATACGCAGTATTTT. It is translated as CASSESGGADTQYF.

The chain employs TRBV27 and TRBJ2-7, with D perhaps matching TRBD1 (6 bases). V dropped 6 bases and J dropped 5 bases, with 17 bases sitting between them. The CDR3 runs 14 residues. Germline V CDR1 and CDR2: MNHEY, SMNVEV (reference sequence). DNA of the CDR3: TGTGCCAGCAGGGGCTTAACAGGGTGGAACGAGCAGTACTTC. As protein: CASRGLTGWNEQYF.

V and J are TRBV5-1 and TRBJ2-3; D is possibly TRBD1 (6 bases). This CDR3 contains 15 residues. Germline V gene sequence: CDR1 SGHRS, CDR2 YFSETQ. The V end was cut by 4 bases, the J end by 0 bases, with 12 bases between. This chain's CDR3 is CASSPETGSTDTQYF. CDR3 DNA sequence: TGCGCCAGCAGCCCGGAGACAGGAAGCACAGATACGCAGTATTTT.

This clonotype occurred many times. The rearrangement links TRBV20-1 to TRBJ2-1, with 13 bases that match TRBD2. CDR3 length equals 17 residues. The germline V gene encodes CDR1 DFQATT and CDR2 SNEGSKA (reference sequence). V lost 0 bases, J lost 6 bases, and 8 bases stayed unmatched. The CDR3: CSARDPVTSGRANEQFF. The CDR3 DNA reads TGCAGTGCTAGAGACCCTGTTACTAGCGGGAGGGCCAATGAGCAGTTCTTC.

This clonotype was recorded many times. The J gene is TRBJ2-7, the V gene TRBV19; 11 bases map to TRBD1. Germline V gene sequence: CDR1 LNHDA, CDR2 SQIVND (reference sequence). Trimming took 5 bases from V and 3 from J; bases not matched to a gene: 9. This CDR3 is built from 16 residues. CDR3 sequence: CASSASGTGGDYEQYF. The CDR3 nucleotides are TGTGCCAGTAGTGCTTCCGGGACAGGGGGGGACTACGAGCAGTACTTC.

This clonotype was found many times. V is TRBV7-9 and J is TRBJ2-1, with D hard to call. The CDR3 has 12 residues. CDR1 and CDR2 (germline): SEHNR, FQNEAQ (reference sequence). The germline V and J ends were trimmed by 5 bases and 10 bases, with 12 bases remaining between them. CDR3 in DNA: TGTGCCAGCAGCCAAGACCTCGGGGAGCAGTTCTTC. It yields the protein CASSQDLGEQFF.

This clonotype has a count of ten or more. The chain links TRBV7-2 to TRBJ1-1, with 8 nucleotides matching TRBD1. Germline loops: CDR1 SGHTA, CDR2 FQGNSA. With V trimmed by 6 bases and J by 0 bases, 9 bases remained unmatched. There are 16 residues in the CDR3. The CDR3, as DNA: TGTGCCAGCAGTACACCCGGGACAGGCATGAACACTGAAGCTTTCTTT. Its protein product is CASSTPGTGMNTEAFF.

The rearrangement uses TRBV9 and TRBJ2-6, with D possibly TRBD1 on 6 matching bases. V was pared by 4 bases and J by 1 base, with 18 bases between. CDR1 and CDR2 (germline): SGDLS, YYNGEE. There are 18 residues in the CDR3. The CDR3 DNA sequence: TGTGCCAGCAGCACGGGTACAGGGCGTCCATCTGGGGCCAACGTCCTGACTTTC. This gives the protein CASSTGTGRPSGANVLTF.

This clonotype has at least ten counts. V gene TRBV24-1 combines with J gene TRBJ1-3; no reliable D call. The length of the CDR3 is 16 residues. Germline V gene data show CDR1 as KGHDR and CDR2 as SFDVKD. The V gene lost 0 bases and the J gene lost 4 bases, with 12 bases spanning the gap. This CDR3 is CATSDLPGIRGNTIYF. The CDR3 DNA sequence: TGTGCCACCAGTGATTTGCCCGGGATACGCGGAAACACCATATATTTT.

This clonotype was found a few times. The rearrangement uses TRBV27 and TRBJ2-1; 7 positions agree with TRBD1. Looked up from germline, CDR1 is MNHEY and CDR2 is SMNVEV (reference sequence). The J segment lost 4 bases and the V segment lost 3 bases, leaving 6 bases of the junction unmatched. There are 15 residues in the CDR3. CDR3 in DNA: TGTGCCAGCAGTTTGGACAGGCAAAGATACAATGAGCAGTTCTTC. It codes for CASSLDRQRYNEQFF.

This clonotype came up a few times. This chain links TRBV4-1 with TRBJ1-1; TRBD1 might be the D (5 bases). The CDR3 length is 12 residues. V shed 3 bases and J shed 7 bases, with 9 bases lying between them. Germline values: CDR1 MGHRA, CDR2 YSYEKL. The CDR3 loop is CASSHGTVEAFF. The CDR3 DNA reads TGCGCCAGCAGCCACGGGACCGTTGAAGCTTTCTTT.

The chain has TRBV4-3 and TRBJ1-6; D remains ambiguous. CDR1 LGHNA and CDR2 YSLEER come from the germline V gene. This CDR3 contains 17 residues. V was shortened by 0 bases and J by 0 bases, with 9 bases between the two germline ends. CDR3 nucleotide sequence: TGCGCCAGCAGCCAAGACAGGCGGAGCTCCTATAATTCACCCCTCCACTTT. It yields the protein CASSQDRRSSYNSPLHF.

This clonotype was detected only a few times. CDR3 DNA sequence: TGTGCCAGCAGATGGACAGGGGAGGGCGTCCTGACTTTC. It encodes CASRWTGEGVLTF. This chain links TRBV2 with TRBJ2-6, with 9 nucleotides matching TRBD1. Trimming at V came to 6 bases and at J to 12 bases, leaving 6 bases not matched to a gene. From germline, CDR1 is SNHLY and CDR2 FYNNEI. The CDR3 has 13 amino acids.

This clonotype has at least ten counts. The chain recombines TRBV10-3 with TRBJ2-7; D call uncertain. The CDR3 length is 12 residues. The germline V gene has CDR1 ENHRY and CDR2 SYGVKD. Deletions cut 3 bases from V and 0 bases from J, with 3 bases between. The CDR3 spells CAISDFSYEQYF. In nucleotides, the CDR3 is TGTGCCATCAGTGACTTCTCCTACGAGCAGTACTTC.

This clonotype was picked up a small number of times. The chain joins TRBV20-1 to TRBJ1-4; no reliable D call. The V end lost 5 bases, the J end lost 5 bases, and 9 bases lay between the germline ends. Germline-derived CDR1 and CDR2 are DFQATT and SNEGSKA (reference sequence). This CDR3 comprises 12 residues. The CDR3 loop is CSARTPNEKLFF. The CDR3 nucleotides are TGCAGTGCTCGGACTCCCAATGAAAAACTGTTTTTT.

The table lists this clonotype with many counts. The V call is TRBV20-1, the J call TRBJ2-7; D might be TRBD2 (5 bases). Germline lookup yields CDR1 DFQATT and CDR2 SNEGSKA (reference sequence). V gave up 3 bases and J gave up 1 base, with 16 bases separating them. The CDR3 runs to 15 residues. For the CDR3, the DNA is TGCAGTGCTAGGGGGTCCGGAGGATGGTCCTACGAGCAGTACTTC. This encodes CSARGSGGWSYEQYF.

The rearrangement links TRBV12-3 or TRBV12-4 to TRBJ2-2, with 9 nucleotides matching TRBD1. CDR3 length: 16 amino acids. Trimming cost V 4 bases and J 4 bases; bases outside gene matches: 7. The CDR3 DNA reads as TGTGCCAGCAGTTCCCCCGGGACAGGGCCCACCGGGGAGCTGTTTTTT. Translating it yields CASSSPGTGPTGELFF.

This clonotype was found a few times. The V and J genes are TRBV12-3 or TRBV12-4 and TRBJ2-7; D ambiguous. This CDR3 contains 13 residues. Between the trimmed V and J ends, which lost 4 bases and 2 bases, there was a span of 9 bases. CDR3 protein: CASSSSIAYEQYF. In nucleotides, the CDR3 is TGTGCCAGCAGTTCCTCGATTGCCTACGAGCAGTACTTC.

This clonotype came up many times. The genes are TRBV9 and TRBJ1-1; D is undetermined. CDR3 length: 15 amino acids. The germline gives CDR1 SGDLS, CDR2 YYNGEE. Between the trimmed V and J ends, which lost 0 bases and 2 bases, there was a span of 11 bases. CDR3 sequence: CASSVVEVVNTEAFF. The CDR3, as DNA: TGTGCCAGCAGCGTAGTGGAAGTCGTAAACACTGAAGCTTTCTTT.

This chain joins TRBV7-9 and TRBJ2-1; unclear D gene. The CDR3 is 15 amino acids. Looked up from germline, CDR1 is SEHNR and CDR2 is FQNEAQ (reference sequence). V lost 0 bases to trimming and J lost 8 bases, with 14 bases between them. The CDR3: CASSLASVAPDEQFF. The CDR3 DNA reads as TGTGCCAGCAGCTTAGCTAGTGTGGCCCCGGATGAGCAGTTCTTC.